The rows below give T cell receptor beta chains drawn from one sample of a study of CD8 T cells in ankylosing spondylitis. TCRdb recomputed calls from the 5' RACE reads with MiXCR, one row per CDR3 protein. The profile shows roughly 180,000 distinct CDR3 sequences, approximately 10% of them singletons. The sequenced material came from blood, either unsorted or a sorted T cell fraction (not recorded which). The receptor set was obtained from a male donor with ankylosing spondylitis or in good health (not recorded which). The conserved cysteine and the conserved F or W are not part of the CDR3 here. Some rows mark clone size as missing; the rest say once, few, many or name a class of expanded clone.

cdr3_length	v_call	clone_size	j_call	cdr3_aa
15	TRBV7-6	many	TRBJ2-3	ASSSQTSGIHTDTQY
11	TRBV29-1	many	TRBJ2-5	SVARLGQETQY
12	TRBV12-3/TRBV12-4	-	TRBJ2-7	ASSYAYPSYEQY
13	TRBV29-1	many	TRBJ2-2	SVERSTGGPGELF
15	TRBV5-1	many	TRBJ2-2	ASSLAPGQGNTGELF
16	TRBV11-2	few	TRBJ2-1	ASSLVFSGGASYNEQF
13	TRBV5-4	many	TRBJ2-1	ASPSGGVSYNEQF
12	TRBV6-5	few	TRBJ1-1	ASSYVSINTEAF
14	TRBV28	many	TRBJ2-1	ASSLEPGDSYNEQF
12	TRBV4-2	-	TRBJ2-3	ASSQGFSTDTQY
15	TRBV15	-	TRBJ2-3	ATSRALGQGSTDTQY
13	TRBV3-1	many	TRBJ2-7	ASSQAQGGTYEQY
12	TRBV6-2/TRBV6-3	many	TRBJ2-7	ASSYPDYTYEQY
15	TRBV7-2	-	TRBJ2-7	ASSLIPTSGGPYEQY
12	TRBV7-2	many	TRBJ1-1	ASRQQGYNTEAF
12	TRBV24-1	many	TRBJ2-7	ATPQGDTPGEQY
12	TRBV20-1	many	TRBJ1-2	SARSQGSLVGYT
12	TRBV11-3	-	TRBJ1-1	ASSSRTTGGEAF
11	TRBV11-2	many	TRBJ2-4	ASSFDLVGIQY